This TCR beta chain stems from a study of blood T cell repertoires in COVID-19. As handled by the study authors: For nucleated cells, counts were estimated from reference gene primer amplification. Repertoires were generated with immunoSEQ multiplex PCR, while TCRdb's copy carries only in-frame clones and drops some. That table furnishes V, J and clone size, whereas the DNA furnished D and trimming. The table shows 330,000 or so clones, with 88% occurring only once. Cohort allocation depended upon clinical history that participants reported. A PCR-confirmed or clinician-diagnosed COVID-19 case had contacted exposed participants within 2 weeks of entry. Germline V gene data show CDR1 as SGHTA and CDR2 as FQGNSA. The CDR3 extends over 16 amino acids. Trimming cost V 1 base and J 2 bases, with 12 bases left between them.

Sequencing was carried out using PBMCs or T cells enriched from blood (not recorded which). The V and J genes are TRBV7-2 and TRBJ2-1; perhaps TRBD2 as D (5 bases). The clonotype was recovered from a woman under 40 who had been exposed to COVID-19. In DNA, the CDR3 is TGTGCCAGCAGCTTAGATGCCAAGCGGACCTACAATGAGCAGTTCTTC. Amino acids: CASSLDAKRTYNEQFF.